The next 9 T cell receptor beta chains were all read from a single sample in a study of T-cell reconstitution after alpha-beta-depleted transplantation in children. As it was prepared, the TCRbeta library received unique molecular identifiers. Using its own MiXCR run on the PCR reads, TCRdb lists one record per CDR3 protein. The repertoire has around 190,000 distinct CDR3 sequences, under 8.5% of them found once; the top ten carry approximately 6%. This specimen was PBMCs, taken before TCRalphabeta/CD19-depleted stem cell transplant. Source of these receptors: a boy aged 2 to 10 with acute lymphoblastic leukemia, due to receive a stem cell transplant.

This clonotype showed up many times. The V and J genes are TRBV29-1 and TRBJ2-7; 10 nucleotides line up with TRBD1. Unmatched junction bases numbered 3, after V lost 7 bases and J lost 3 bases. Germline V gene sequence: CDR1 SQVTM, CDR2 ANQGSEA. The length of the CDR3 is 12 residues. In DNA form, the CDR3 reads TGCAGCGGCGGGACAGGGGTCTACGAGCAGTACTTC. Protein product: CSGGTGVYEQYF.

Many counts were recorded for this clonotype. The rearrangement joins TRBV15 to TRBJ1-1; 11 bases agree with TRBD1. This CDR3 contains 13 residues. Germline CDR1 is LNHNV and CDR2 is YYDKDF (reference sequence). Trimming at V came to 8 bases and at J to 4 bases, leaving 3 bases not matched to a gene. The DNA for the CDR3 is TGTGCCACCTCGGGACAGGGGGTCACTGAAGCTTTCTTT. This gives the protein CATSGQGVTEAFF.

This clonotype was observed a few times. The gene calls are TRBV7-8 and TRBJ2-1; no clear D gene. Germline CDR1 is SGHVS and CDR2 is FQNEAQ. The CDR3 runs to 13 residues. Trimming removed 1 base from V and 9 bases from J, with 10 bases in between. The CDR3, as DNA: TGTGCCAGCAGCTTAGAAGTGGTAGCTGAGCAGTTCTTC. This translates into CASSLEVVAEQFF.

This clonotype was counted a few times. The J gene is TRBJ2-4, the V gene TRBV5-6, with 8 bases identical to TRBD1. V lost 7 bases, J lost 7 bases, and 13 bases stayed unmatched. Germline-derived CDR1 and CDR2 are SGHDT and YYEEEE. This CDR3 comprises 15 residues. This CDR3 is CASVNLETGENIQYF. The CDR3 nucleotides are TGTGCCAGCGTGAACCTCGAGACAGGGGAGAACATTCAGTACTTC.

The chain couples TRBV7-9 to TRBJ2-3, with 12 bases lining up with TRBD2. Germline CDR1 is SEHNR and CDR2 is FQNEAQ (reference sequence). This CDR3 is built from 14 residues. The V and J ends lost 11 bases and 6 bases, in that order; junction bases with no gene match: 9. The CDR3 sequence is CAQTSGSWGDTQYF. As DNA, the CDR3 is TGTGCCCAGACTAGCGGGAGTTGGGGGGATACGCAGTATTTT.

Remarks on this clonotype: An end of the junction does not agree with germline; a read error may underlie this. The CDR3: CASSPMRSETQHF. DNA for the CDR3: TGTGCCAGCAGCCCAATGCGGTCGGAGACCCAGCACTTC. The chain carries TRBV7-3 and TRBJ2-5; D gene ambiguous. The CDR3 sequence is 13 residues long. Germline CDR1 is SGHTA and CDR2 is FQGTGA.

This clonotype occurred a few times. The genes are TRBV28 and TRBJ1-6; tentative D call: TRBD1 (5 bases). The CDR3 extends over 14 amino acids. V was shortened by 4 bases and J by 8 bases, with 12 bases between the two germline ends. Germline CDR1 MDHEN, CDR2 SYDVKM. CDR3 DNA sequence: TGTGCCAGCAGTTCCTTGCAGGGCGATTCACCCCTCCACTTT. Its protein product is CASSSLQGDSPLHF.

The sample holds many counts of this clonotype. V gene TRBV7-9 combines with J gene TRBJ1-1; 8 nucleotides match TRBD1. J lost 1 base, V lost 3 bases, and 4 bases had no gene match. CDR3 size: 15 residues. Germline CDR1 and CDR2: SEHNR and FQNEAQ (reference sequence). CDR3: CASSFPGTGNTEAFF. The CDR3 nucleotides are TGTGCCAGCAGCTTCCCCGGGACAGGGAACACTGAAGCTTTCTTT.

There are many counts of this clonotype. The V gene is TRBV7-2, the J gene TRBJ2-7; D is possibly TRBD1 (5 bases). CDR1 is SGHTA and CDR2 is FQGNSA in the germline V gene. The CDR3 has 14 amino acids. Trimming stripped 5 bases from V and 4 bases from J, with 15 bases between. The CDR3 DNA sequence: TGTGCCAGCAGCGCGTCTAGGGGAAGGTACGAGCAGTACTTC. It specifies CASSASRGRYEQYF.